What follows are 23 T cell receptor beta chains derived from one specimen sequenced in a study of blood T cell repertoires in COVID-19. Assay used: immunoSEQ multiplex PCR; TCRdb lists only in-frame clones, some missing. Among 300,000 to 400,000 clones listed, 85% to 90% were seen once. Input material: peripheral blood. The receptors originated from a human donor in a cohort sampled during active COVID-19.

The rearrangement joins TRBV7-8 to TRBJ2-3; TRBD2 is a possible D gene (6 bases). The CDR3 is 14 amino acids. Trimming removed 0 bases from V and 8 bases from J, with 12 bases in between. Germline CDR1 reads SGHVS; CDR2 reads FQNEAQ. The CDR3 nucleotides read TGTGCCAGCAGCTTAGCCGGGAGCCCCGTTACGCAGTATTTT. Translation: CASSLAGSPVTQYF.

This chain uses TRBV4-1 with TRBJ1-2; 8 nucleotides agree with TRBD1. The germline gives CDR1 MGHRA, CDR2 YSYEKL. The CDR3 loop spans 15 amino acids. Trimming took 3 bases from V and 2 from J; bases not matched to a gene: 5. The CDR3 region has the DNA TGCGCCAGCAGCCAGGCAGACAGGGGAAACTATGGCTACACCTTC. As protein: CASSQADRGNYGYTF.

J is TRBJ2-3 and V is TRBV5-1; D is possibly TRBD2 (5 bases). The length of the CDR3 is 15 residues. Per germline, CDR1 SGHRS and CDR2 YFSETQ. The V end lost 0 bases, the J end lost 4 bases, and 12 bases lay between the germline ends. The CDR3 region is CASSLGGSRADTQYF. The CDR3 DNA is TGCGCCAGCAGCTTGGGAGGGAGTAGGGCAGATACGCAGTATTTT.

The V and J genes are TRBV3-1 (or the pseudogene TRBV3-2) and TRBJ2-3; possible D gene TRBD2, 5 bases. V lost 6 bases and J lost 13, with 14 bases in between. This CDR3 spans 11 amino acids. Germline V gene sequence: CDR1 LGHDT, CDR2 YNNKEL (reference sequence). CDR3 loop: CASSHRGAKYF. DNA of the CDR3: TGTGCCAGCAGTCATCGGGGAGCCAAGTATTTT.

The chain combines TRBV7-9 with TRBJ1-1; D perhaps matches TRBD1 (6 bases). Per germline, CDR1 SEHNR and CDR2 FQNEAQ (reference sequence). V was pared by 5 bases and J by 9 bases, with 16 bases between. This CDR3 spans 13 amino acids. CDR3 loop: CASSLRGGVQAFF. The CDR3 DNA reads TGTGCCAGCAGCCTAAGGGGGGGAGTCCAAGCTTTCTTT.

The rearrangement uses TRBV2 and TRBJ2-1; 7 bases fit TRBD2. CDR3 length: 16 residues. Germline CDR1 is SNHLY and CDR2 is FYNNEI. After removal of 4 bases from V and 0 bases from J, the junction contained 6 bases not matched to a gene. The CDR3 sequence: CASSVSAGSSYNEQFF. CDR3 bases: TGTGCCAGCAGTGTATCAGCGGGGAGCTCCTACAATGAGCAGTTCTTC. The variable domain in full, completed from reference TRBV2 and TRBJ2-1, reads EPEVTQTPSHQVTQMGQEVILRCVPISNHLYFYWYRQILGQKVEFLVSFYNNEISEKSEIFDDQFSVERPDGSNFTLKIRSTKLEDSAMYFCASSVSAGSSYNEQFFGPGTRLTVL.

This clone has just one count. CDR3: CATSKTGRDQPQHF. CDR3 DNA: TGTGCCACCAGCAAGACAGGGAGAGATCAGCCCCAGCATTTT. The chain couples TRBV15 to TRBJ1-5, with 7 bases matching TRBD1. The germline V gene has CDR1 LNHNV and CDR2 YYDKDF (reference sequence). This CDR3 is built from 14 residues. Trimming took 4 bases from V and 5 from J; bases not matched to a gene: 5.

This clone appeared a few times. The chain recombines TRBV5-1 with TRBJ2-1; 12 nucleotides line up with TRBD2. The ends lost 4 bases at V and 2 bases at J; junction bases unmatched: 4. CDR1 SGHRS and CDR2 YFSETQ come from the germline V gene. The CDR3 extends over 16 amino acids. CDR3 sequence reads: CASSTTSGRPYNEQFF. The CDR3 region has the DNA TGCGCCAGCAGCACCACTAGCGGGAGGCCCTACAATGAGCAGTTCTTC.

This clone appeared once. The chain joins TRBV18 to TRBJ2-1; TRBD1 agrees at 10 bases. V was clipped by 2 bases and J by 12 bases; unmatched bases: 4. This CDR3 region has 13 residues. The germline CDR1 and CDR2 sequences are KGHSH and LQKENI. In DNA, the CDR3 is TGTGCCAGCTCACCAGGGACAGGGGATCGGCAGTTCTTC. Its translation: CASSPGTGDRQFF.

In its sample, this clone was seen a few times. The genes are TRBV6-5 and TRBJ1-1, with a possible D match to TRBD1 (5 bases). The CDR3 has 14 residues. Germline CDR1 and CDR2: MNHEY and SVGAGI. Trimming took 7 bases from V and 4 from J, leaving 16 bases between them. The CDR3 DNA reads TGTGCCAGCAACCTATATGTAGGGGTCACTGAAGCTTTCTTT. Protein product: CASNLYVGVTEAFF.

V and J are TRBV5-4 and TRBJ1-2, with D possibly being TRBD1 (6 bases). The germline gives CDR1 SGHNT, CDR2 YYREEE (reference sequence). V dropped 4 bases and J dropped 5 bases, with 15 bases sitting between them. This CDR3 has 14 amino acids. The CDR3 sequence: CASSTGIGDYGYTF. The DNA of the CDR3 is TGTGCCAGCAGCACAGGGATAGGGGATTATGGCTACACCTTC. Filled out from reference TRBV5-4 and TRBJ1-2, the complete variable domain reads ETGVTQSPTHLIKTRGQQVTLRCSSQSGHNTVSWYQQALGQGPQFIFQYYREEENGRGNFPPRFSGLQFPNYSSELNVNALELDDSALYLCASSTGIGDYGYTFGSGTRLTVV.

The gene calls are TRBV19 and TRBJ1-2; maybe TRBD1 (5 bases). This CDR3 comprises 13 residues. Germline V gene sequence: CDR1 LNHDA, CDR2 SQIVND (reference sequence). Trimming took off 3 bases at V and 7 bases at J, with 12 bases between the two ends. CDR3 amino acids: CASSIPQGSGYTF. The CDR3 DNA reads TGTGCCAGTAGTATCCCCCAGGGCTCTGGCTACACCTTC.

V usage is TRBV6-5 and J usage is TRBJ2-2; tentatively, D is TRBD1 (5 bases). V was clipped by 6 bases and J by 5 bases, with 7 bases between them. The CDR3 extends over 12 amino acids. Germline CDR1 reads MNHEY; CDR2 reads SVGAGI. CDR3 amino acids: CASRRQTGELFF. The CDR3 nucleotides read TGTGCCAGCAGAAGACAGACCGGGGAGCTGTTTTTT.

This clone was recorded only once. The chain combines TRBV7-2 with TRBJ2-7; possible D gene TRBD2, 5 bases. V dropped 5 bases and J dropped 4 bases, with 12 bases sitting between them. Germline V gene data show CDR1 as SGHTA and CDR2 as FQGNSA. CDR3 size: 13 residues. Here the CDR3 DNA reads TGTGCCAGCAGCCGCCGGACGGGGTACGAGCAGTACTTC. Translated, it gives CASSRRTGYEQYF. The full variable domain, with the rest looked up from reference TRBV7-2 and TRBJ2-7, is GAGVSQSPSNKVTEKGKDVELRCDPISGHTALYWYRQSLGQGLEFLIYFQGNSAPDKSGLPSDRFSAERTGGSVSTLTIQRTQQEDSAVYLCASSRRTGYEQYFGPGTRLTVT.

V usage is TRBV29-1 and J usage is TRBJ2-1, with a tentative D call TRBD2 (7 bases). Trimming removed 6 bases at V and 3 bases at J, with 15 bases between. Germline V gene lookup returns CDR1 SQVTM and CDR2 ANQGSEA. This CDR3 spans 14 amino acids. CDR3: CSVIRGGDYNEQFF. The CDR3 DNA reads TGCAGCGTCATTAGGGGGGGGGACTACAATGAGCAGTTCTTC.

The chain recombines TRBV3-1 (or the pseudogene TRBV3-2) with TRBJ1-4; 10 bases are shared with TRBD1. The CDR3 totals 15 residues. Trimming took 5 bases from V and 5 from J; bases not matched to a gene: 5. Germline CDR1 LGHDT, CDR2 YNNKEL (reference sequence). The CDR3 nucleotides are TGTGCCAGCAGCTCTGACAGGGGGCGAAATGAAAAACTGTTTTTT. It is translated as CASSSDRGRNEKLFF.

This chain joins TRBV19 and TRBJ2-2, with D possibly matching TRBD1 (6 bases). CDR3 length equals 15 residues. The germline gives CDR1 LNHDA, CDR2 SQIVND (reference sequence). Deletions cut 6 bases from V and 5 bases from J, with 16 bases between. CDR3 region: CASRFQGRKTGELFF. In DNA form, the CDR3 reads TGTGCCAGTAGGTTCCAGGGGCGGAAAACCGGGGAGCTGTTTTTT.

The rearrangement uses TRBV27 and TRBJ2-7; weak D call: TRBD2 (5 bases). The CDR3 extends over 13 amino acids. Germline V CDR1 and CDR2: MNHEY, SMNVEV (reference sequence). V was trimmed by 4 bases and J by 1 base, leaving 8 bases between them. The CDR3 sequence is CASSYSGSYEQYF. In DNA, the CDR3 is TGTGCCAGCAGTTACAGCGGTTCCTACGAGCAGTACTTC.

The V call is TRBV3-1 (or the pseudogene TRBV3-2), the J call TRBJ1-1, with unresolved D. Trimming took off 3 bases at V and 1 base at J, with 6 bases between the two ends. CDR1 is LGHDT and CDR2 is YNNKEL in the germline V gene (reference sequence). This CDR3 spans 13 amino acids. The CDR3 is CASSHAGNTEAFF. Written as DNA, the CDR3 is TGTGCCAGCAGCCATGCCGGGAACACTGAAGCTTTCTTT.

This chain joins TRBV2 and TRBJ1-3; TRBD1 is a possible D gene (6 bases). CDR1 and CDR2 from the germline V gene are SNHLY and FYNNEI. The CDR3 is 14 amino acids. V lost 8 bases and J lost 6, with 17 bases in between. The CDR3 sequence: CASVGLGAANTIYF. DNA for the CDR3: TGTGCCAGCGTGGGCCTGGGGGCGGCAAACACCATATATTTT.

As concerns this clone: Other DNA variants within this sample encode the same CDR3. The CDR3 sequence is CASRADSNYGYTF. As DNA, the CDR3 is TGTGCCAGCAGGGCGGACAGTAACTATGGCTACACCTTC. The chain is built from TRBV2 and TRBJ1-2; tentatively, D is TRBD1 (6 bases). The V gene's germline CDR1 is SNHLY and CDR2 FYNNEI. The CDR3 extends over 13 amino acids. V was pared by 6 bases and J by 1 base, with 9 bases between.

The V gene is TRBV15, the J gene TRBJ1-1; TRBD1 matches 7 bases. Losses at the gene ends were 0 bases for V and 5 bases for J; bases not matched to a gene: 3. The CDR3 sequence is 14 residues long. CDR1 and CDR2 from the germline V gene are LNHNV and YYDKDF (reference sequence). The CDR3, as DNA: TGTGCCACCAGCAGAGATACAGGGGAAACTGAAGCTTTCTTT. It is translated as CATSRDTGETEAFF.

CDR3 protein: CASTTAGGPYEQYF. CDR3 sequence (DNA): TGTGCCAGCACCACGGCGGGAGGGCCCTACGAGCAGTACTTC. V is TRBV28 and J is TRBJ2-7; 9 positions agree with TRBD2. In germline, CDR1 is MDHEN, CDR2 SYDVKM. CDR3 length: 14 residues. V was clipped by 7 bases and J by 2 bases; unmatched bases: 6.